The source of this T cell receptor (beta chain) is a study of T cell responses to AZD1222 COVID-19 vaccine. Whole-study results and caveats: Donors were mostly white British, more females; clonal diversity possibly underestimated. Nearly half of spike-specific TCRs reportedly go after variant regions that carry no mutations. Dominant at 160-218 and 743-854, vaccine-associated CD4 TCRs also spanned spike.

CDR1 is MNHEY, CDR2 SMNVEV, per germline (reference sequence). Trimming took off 5 bases at V and 1 base at J, with 14 bases between the two ends. This CDR3 comprises 15 residues. As to this clone: As yet, its antigen is unknown.

TCRdb keeps only in-frame clones here, not all; method: immunoSEQ multiplex PCR. The data contain more than 100,000 clones, around 84% of them singletons. Source: peripheral blood, taken on day 0 of AZD1222 vaccination. This sequence was found in an adult in good health. The rearrangement uses TRBV27 and TRBJ1-1; D gene unclear. The chain's CDR3 is CASSPYTTPNTEAFF. In nucleotides, the CDR3 is TGTGCCAGCAGTCCATACACCACCCCGAACACTGAAGCTTTCTTT.